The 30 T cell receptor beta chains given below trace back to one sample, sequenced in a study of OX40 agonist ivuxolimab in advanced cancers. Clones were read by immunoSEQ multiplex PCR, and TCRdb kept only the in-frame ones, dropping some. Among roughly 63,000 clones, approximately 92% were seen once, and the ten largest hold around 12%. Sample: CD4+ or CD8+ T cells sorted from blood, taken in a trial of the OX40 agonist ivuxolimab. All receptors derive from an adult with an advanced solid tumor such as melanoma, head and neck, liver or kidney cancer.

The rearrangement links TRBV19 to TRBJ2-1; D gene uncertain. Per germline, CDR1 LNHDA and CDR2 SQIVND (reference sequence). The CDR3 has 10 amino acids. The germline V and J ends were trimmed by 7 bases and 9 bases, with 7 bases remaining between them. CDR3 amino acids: CASTGVEQFF. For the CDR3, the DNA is TGTGCCAGTACCGGAGTTGAGCAGTTCTTC.

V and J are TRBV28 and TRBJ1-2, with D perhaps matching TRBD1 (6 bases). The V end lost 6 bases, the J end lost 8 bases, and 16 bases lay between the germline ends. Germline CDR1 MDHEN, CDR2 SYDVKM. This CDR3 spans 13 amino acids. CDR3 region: CASRLRGSRGYTF. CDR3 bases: TGTGCCAGCAGGCTCAGGGGTTCTAGGGGCTACACCTTC.

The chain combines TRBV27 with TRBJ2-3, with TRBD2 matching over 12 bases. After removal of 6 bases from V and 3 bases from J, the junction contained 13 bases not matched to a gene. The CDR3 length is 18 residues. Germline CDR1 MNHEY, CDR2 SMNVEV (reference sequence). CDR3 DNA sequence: TGTGCCAGCAGACCGCTGCCCGGGACTAGCGGGTCGACAGATACGCAGTATTTT. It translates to CASRPLPGTSGSTDTQYF.

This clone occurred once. CDR3 sequence reads: CARSLWELETPYGYTF. The CDR3 bases are TGTGCCAGAAGCTTGTGGGAATTGGAGACACCGTATGGCTACACCTTC. V gene TRBV5-3 combines with J gene TRBJ1-2, with no clear D. TRBV5-3 is annotated as an ORF whose role is uncertain. This CDR3 spans 16 amino acids. V was clipped by 1 base and J by 5 bases, with 18 bases between them.

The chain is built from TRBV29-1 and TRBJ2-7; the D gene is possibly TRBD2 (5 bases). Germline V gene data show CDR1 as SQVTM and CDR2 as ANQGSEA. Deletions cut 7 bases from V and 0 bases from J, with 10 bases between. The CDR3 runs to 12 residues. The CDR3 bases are TGCAGCGGACTACTAAGCTCCTACGAGCAGTACTTC. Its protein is CSGLLSSYEQYF.

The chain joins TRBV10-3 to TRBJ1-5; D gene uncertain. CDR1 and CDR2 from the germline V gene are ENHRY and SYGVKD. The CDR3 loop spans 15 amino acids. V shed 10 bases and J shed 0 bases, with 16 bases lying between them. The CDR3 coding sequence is TGTGCCAGCAACCCGGGAGACAATAGCAATCAGCCCCAGCATTTT. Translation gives CASNPGDNSNQPQHF.

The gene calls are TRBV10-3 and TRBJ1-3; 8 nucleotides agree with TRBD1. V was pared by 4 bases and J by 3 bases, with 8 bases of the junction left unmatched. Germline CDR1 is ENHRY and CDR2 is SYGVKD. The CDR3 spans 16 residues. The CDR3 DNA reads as TGTGCCATCAGTGTCCCATCAGGACAGGGTGGAAACACCATATATTTT. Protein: CAISVPSGQGGNTIYF.

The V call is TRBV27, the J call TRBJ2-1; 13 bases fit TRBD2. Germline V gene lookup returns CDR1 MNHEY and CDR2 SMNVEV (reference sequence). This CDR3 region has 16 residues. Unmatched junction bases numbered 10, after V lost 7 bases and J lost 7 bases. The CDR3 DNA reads TGTGCCAGCACTCCCCCCCGGGGACTAGCGGGAAATGAGCAGTTCTTC. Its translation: CASTPPRGLAGNEQFF.

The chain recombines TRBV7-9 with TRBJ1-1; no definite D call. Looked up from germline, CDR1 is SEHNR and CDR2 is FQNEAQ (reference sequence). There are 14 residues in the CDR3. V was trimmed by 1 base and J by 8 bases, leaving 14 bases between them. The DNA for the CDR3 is TGTGCCAGCAGCTTAGTGGCAGAGGTAGCAGAAGCTTTCTTT. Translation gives CASSLVAEVAEAFF. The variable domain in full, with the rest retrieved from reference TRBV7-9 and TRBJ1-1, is DTGVSQNPRHKITKRGQNVTFRCDPISEHNRLYWYRQTLGQGPEFLTYFQNEAQLEKSRLLSDRFSAERPKGSFSTLEIQRTEQGDSAMYLCASSLVAEVAEAFFGQGTRLTVV.

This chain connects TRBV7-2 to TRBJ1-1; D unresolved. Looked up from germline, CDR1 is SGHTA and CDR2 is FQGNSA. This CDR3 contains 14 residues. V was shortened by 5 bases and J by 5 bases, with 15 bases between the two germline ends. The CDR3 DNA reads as TGTGCCAGCAGCCTCACTGTGGTGGGGACTGAAGCTTTCTTT. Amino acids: CASSLTVVGTEAFF.

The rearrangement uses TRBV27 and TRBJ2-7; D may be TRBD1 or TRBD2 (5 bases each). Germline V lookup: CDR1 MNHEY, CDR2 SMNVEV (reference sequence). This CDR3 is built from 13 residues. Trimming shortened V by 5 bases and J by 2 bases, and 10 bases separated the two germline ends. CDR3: CASSPGPPYEQYF. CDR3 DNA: TGTGCCAGCAGTCCGGGACCCCCCTACGAGCAGTACTTC.

The CDR3 spells CASSIRGTGELFF. CDR3 nucleotides: TGTGCCAGTAGTATTAGGGGAACCGGGGAGCTGTTTTTT. The chain has TRBV19 and TRBJ2-2, with D possibly matching TRBD1 (5 bases). CDR1 and CDR2 from the germline V gene are LNHDA and SQIVND (reference sequence). Trimming stripped 3 bases from V and 5 bases from J, with 7 bases between. This CDR3 comprises 13 residues.

CDR3 nucleotides: TGCAGCGTTTCGGCAGGGGCCATCTACGAGCAGTACTTC. It specifies CSVSAGAIYEQYF. The V call is TRBV29-1, the J call TRBJ2-5; a possible D gene is TRBD1 (6 bases). TRBJ2-7 explains the end of the DNA better; the J call may be wrong. The CDR3 length is 13 residues. Germline V gives CDR1 SQVTM, CDR2 ANQGSEA.

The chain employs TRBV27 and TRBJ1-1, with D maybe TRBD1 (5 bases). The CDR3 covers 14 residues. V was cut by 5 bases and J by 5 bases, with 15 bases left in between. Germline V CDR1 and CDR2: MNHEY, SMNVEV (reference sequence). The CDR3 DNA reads TGTGCCAGCAGTACCCAGGGACTTTCGACTGAAGCTTTCTTT. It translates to CASSTQGLSTEAFF.

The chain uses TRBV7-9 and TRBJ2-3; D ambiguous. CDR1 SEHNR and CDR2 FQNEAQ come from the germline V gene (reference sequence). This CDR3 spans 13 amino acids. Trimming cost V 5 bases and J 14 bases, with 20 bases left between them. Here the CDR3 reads CASSAPTEIIPYF. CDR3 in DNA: TGTGCCAGCAGCGCACCGACTGAAATTATTCCGTATTTT.

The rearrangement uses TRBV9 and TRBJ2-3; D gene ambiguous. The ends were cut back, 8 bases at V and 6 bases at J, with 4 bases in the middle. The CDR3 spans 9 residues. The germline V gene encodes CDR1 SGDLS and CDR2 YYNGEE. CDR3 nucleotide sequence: TGTGCCAGTGGTGATACGCAGTATTTT. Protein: CASGDTQYF.

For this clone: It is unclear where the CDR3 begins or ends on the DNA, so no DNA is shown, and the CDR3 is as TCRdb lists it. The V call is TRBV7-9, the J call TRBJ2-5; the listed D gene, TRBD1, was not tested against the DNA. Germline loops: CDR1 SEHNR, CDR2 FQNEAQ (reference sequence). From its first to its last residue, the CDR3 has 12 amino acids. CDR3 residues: CASSFGQGTGDF.

This CDR3 is CASSNLLATGELFF. CDR3 nucleotide sequence: TGTGCCAGCAGTAACCTACTAGCCACCGGGGAGCTGTTTTTT. The V call is TRBV27, the J call TRBJ2-2; D is perhaps TRBD2 (6 bases). Germline CDR1 is MNHEY and CDR2 is SMNVEV (reference sequence). V was trimmed by 5 bases and J by 4 bases, leaving 11 bases between them. The CDR3 sequence is 14 residues long.

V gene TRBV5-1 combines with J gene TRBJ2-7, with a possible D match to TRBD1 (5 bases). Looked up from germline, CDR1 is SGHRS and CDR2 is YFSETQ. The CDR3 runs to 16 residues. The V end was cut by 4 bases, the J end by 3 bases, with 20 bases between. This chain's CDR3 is CASSPTREAQGYEQYF. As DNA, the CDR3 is TGCGCCAGCAGCCCCACCCGCGAGGCCCAGGGCTACGAGCAGTACTTC.

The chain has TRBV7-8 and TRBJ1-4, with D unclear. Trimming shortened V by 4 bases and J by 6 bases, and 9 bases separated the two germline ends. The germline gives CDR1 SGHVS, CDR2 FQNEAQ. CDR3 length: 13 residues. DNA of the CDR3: TGTGCCAGCAGCTCTATCTTGGATGAAAAACTGTTTTTT. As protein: CASSSILDEKLFF.

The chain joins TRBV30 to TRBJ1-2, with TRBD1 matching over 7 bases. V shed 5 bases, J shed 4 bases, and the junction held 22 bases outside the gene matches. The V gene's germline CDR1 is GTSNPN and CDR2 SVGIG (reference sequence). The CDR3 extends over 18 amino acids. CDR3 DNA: TGTGCCTGGGCGGGACTTCGGGACAGCCATTTTTTTCCCTATGGCTACACCTTC. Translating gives CAWAGLRDSHFFPYGYTF.

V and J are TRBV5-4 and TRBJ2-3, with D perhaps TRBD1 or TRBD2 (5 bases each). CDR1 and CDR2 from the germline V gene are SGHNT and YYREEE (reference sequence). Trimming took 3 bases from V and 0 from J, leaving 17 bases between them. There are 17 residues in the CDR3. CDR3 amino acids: CASSWGRTVASTDTQYF. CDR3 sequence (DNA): TGTGCCAGCAGCTGGGGACGGACGGTCGCTAGCACAGATACGCAGTATTTT.

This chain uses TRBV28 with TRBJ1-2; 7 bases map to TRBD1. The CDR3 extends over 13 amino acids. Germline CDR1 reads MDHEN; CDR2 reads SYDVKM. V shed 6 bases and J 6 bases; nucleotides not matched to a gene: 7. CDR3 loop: CASRPAGTDGYTF. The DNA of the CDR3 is TGTGCCAGCAGACCTGCCGGGACAGATGGCTACACCTTC.

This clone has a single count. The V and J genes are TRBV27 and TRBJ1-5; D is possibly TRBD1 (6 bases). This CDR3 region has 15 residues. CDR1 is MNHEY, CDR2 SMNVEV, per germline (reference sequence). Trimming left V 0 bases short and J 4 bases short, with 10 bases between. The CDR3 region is CASSLSRGGNQPQHF. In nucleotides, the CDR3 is TGTGCCAGCAGTTTATCGAGGGGGGGGAATCAGCCCCAGCATTTT.

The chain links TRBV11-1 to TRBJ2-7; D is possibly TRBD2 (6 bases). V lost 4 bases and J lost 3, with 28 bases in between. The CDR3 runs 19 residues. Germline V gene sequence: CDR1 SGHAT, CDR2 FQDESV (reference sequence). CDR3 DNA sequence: TGTGCCAGCAGCTCCGTGGGACTTCCGGGACGCGCAAAATTCTACGAGCAGTACTTC. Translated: CASSSVGLPGRAKFYEQYF.

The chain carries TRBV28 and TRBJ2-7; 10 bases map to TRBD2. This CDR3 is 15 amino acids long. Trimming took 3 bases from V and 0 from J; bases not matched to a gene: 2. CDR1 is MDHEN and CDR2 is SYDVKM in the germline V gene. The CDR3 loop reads CASSLTSGFSYEQYF. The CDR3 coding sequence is TGTGCCAGCAGTTTGACTAGCGGGTTCTCCTACGAGCAGTACTTC.

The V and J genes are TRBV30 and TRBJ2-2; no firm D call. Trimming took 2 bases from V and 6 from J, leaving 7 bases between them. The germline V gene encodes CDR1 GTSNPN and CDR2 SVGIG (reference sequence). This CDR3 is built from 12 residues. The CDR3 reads CAWSLGSGELFF. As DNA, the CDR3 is TGTGCCTGGAGTCTTGGGTCCGGGGAGCTGTTTTTT.

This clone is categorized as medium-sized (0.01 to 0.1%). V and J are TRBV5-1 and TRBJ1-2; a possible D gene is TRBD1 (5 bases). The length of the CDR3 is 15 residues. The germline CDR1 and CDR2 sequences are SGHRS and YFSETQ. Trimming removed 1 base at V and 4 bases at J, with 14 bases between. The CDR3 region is CASSLTGPGSYGYTF. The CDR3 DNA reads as TGCGCCAGCAGCTTGACGGGGCCCGGGAGCTATGGCTACACCTTC.

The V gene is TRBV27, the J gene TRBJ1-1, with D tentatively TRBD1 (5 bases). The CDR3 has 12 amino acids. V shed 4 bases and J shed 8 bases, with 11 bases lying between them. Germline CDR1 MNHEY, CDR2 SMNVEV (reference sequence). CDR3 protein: CASSWGGTEAFF. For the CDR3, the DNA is TGTGCCAGCAGTTGGGGGGGAACCGAAGCTTTCTTT.

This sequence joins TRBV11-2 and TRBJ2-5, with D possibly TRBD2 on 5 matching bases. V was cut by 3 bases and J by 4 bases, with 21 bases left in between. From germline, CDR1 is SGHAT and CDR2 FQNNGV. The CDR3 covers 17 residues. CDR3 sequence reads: CASSFGSPPGYGETQYF. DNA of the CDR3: TGTGCCAGCAGCTTCGGCTCTCCGCCGGGGTATGGAGAGACCCAGTACTTC.